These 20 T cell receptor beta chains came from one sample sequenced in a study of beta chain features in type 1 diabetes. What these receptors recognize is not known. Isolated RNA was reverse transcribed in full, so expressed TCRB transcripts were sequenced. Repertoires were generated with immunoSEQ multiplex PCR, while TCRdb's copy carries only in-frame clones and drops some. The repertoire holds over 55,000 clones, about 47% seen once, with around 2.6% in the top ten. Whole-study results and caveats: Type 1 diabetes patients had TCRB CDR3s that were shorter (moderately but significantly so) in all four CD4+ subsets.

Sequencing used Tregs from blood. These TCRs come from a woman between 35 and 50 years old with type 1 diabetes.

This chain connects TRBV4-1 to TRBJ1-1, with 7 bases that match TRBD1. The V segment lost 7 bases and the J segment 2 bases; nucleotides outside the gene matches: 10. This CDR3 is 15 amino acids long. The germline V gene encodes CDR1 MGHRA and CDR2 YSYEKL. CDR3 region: CASTRAGQRNTEAFF. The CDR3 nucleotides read TGCGCCAGCACCAGGGCGGGACAGAGAAACACTGAAGCTTTCTTT.

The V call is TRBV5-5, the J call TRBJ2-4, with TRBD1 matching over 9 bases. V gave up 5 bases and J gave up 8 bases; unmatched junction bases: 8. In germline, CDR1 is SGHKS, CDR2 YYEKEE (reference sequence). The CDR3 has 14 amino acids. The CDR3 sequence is CASRNRDREYIQYF. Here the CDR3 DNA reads TGTGCCAGCAGGAATCGGGACAGGGAATACATTCAGTACTTC.

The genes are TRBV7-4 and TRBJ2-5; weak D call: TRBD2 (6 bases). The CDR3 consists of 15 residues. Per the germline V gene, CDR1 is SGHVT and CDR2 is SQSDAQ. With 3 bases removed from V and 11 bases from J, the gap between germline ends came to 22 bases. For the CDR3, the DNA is TGTGCCAGCAGCTTTCGGGGGAGGCCGCATCGGGAGCAGTACTTC. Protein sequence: CASSFRGRPHREQYF.

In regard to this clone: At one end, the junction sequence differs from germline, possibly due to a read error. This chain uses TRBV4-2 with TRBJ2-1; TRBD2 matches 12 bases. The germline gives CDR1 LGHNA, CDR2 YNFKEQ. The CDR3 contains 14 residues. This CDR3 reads CASSSTSGGPGGVF. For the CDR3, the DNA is TGTGCCAGCAGCAGTACTAGCGGGGGGCCGGGGGGGGTCTTC.

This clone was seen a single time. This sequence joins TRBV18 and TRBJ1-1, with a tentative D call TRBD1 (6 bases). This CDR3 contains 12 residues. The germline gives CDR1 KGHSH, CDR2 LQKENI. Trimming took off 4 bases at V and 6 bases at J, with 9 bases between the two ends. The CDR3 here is CASSLTGSEAFF. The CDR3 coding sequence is TGTGCCAGCTCACTGACAGGTTCTGAAGCTTTCTTT.

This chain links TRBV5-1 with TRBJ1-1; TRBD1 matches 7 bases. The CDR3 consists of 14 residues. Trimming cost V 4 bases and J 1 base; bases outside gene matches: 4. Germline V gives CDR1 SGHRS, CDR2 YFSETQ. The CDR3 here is CASSGTGANTEAFF. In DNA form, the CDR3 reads TGCGCCAGCAGCGGAACAGGGGCGAACACTGAAGCTTTCTTT.

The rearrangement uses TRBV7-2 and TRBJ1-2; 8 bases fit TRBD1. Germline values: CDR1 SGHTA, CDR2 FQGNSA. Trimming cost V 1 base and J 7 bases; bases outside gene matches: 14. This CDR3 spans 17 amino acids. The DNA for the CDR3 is TGTGCCAGCAGCTTAGTTCATCTTGTCAGACAGGGGTTTGGCTACACCTTC. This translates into CASSLVHLVRQGFGYTF.

CDR3 protein: CASRSGGGAQPQHF. CDR3 DNA sequence: TGTGCCAGCAGATCCGGAGGGGGGGCGCAGCCCCAGCATTTT. The chain carries TRBV7-2 and TRBJ1-5, with D perhaps matching TRBD1 (6 bases). The V and J ends lost 6 bases and 7 bases respectively, with 16 bases between them. Germline V gene lookup returns CDR1 SGHTA and CDR2 FQGNSA. The CDR3 totals 14 residues.

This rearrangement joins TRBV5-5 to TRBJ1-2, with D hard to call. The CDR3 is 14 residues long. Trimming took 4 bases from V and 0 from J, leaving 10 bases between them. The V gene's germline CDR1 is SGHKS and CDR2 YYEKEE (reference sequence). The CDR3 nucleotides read TGTGCCAGCAGCCGACTGACTTCTAACTATGGCTACACCTTC. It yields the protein CASSRLTSNYGYTF.

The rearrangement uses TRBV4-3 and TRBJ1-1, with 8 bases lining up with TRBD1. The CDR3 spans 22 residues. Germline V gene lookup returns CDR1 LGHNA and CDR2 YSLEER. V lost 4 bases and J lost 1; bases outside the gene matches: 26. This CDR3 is CASSRTRRTGQTPRTANTEAFF. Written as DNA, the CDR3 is TGCGCCAGCAGCCGAACCCGCCGGACAGGGCAGACTCCGCGCACTGCGAACACTGAAGCTTTCTTT.

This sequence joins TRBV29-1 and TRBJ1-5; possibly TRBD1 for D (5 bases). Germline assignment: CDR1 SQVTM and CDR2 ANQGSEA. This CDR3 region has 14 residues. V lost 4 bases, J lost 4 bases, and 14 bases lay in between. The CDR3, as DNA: TGCAGCGTTGTGGGACCTGGGGGGAATCAGCCCCAGCATTTT. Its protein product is CSVVGPGGNQPQHF.

This CDR3 reads CASSLGRDIGLDGYTF. CDR3 DNA: TGTGCCAGCAGCTTAGGCCGGGACATCGGTTTGGATGGCTACACCTTC. The chain is built from TRBV7-6 and TRBJ1-2, with D perhaps TRBD1 (6 bases). The CDR3 covers 16 residues. The V and J ends lost 1 base and 6 bases respectively, with 18 bases between them. CDR1 is SGHVS and CDR2 is FNYEAQ in the germline V gene.

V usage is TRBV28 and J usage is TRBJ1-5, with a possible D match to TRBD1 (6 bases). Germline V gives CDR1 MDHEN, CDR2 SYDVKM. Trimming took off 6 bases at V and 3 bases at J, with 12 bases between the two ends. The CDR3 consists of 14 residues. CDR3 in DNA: TGTGCCAGCAGCCTAGGGGGAACCAATCAGCCCCAGCATTTT. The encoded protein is CASSLGGTNQPQHF. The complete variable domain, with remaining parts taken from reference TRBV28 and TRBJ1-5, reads DVKVTQSSRYLVKRTGEKVFLECVQDMDHENMFWYRQDPGLGLRLIYFSYDVKMKEKGDIPEGYSVSREKKERFSLILESASTNQTSMYLCASSLGGTNQPQHFGDGTRLSIL.

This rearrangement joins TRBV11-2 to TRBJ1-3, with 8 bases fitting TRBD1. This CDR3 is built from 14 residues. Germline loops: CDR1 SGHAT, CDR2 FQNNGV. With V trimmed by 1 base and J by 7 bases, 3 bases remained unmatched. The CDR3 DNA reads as TGTGCCAGCAGCTTAGGACAGGGGCTGAACACCATATATTTT. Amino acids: CASSLGQGLNTIYF.

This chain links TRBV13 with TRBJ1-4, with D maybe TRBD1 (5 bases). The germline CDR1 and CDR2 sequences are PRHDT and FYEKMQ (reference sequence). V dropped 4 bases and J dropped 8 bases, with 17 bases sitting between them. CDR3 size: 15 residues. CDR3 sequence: CASSSRGGTLEKLFF. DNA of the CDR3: TGTGCCAGCAGCTCAAGGGGCGGGACCCTCGAAAAACTGTTTTTT.

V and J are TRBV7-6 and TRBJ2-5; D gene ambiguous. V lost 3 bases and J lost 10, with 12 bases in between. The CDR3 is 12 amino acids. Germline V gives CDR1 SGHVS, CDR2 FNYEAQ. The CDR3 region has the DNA TGTGCCAGCAGCTTGGGCCAGTTAGGCCAGTACTTC. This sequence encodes CASSLGQLGQYF.

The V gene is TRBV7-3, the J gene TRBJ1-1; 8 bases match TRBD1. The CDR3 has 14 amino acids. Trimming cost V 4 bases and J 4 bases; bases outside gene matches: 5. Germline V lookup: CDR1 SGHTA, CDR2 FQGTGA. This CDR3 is CASSSQGVGTEAFF. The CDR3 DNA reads TGTGCCAGCAGCTCACAGGGGGTGGGCACTGAAGCTTTCTTT.

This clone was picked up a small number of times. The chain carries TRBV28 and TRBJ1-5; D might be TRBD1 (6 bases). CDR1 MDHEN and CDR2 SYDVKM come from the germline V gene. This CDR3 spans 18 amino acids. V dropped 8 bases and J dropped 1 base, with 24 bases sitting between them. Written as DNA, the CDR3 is TGTGCCAGCGCCCCGACCCCCCTTGACAGGTGGAGCAATCAGCCCCAGCATTTT. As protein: CASAPTPLDRWSNQPQHF.

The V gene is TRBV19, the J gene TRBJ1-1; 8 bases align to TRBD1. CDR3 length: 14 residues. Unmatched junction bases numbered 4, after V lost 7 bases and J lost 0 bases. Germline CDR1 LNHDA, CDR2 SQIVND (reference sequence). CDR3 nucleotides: TGTGCCAGTACCCGGACAGGGATGAACACTGAAGCTTTCTTT. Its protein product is CASTRTGMNTEAFF.

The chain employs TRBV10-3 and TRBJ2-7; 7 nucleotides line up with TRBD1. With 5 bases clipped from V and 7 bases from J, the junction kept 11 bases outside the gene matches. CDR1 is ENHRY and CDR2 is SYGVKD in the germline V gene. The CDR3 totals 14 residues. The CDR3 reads CAISSIGQAGEQYF. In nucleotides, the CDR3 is TGTGCCATCAGTTCGATAGGACAGGCCGGAGAGCAGTACTTC.